A selection of T cell receptor beta chains follows, all from one sample in a study of T and B cells in COVID-19 patients. Each CDR3 protein gets one entry after TCRdb re-called the multiplex PCR reads with MiXCR. The sample consists of approximately 5,000 distinct CDR3 sequences, 25% to 30% of them appearing once. The sequenced sample consisted of blood. The receptors were sampled from a human donor with active COVID-19. CDR3s include the opening cysteine and the closing phenylalanine or tryptophan. D genes are given only for firm matches. Clone size, where shown, is once, few, many, or a class for clones that have expanded.

D gene	V gene	J gene	clone size	CDR3 protein	CDR3 DNA
TRBD1	TRBV7-2	TRBJ1-1	NA	CASSPSGQARMNTEAFF	TGTGCCAGCAGCCCCAGCGGACAGGCTAGAATGAACACTGAAGCTTTCTTT
NA	TRBV20-1	TRBJ2-4	NA	CSATPQRLAKNIQYF	TGCAGTGCTACACCCCAGCGGCTAGCCAAAAACATTCAGTACTTC
TRBD1	TRBV19	TRBJ1-1	medium-sized	CASSLGQANTEAFF	TGTGCCAGTAGTCTAGGACAGGCTAACACTGAAGCTTTCTTT
NA	TRBV12-3/TRBV12-4	TRBJ1-5	NA	CASSQGARNQPQHF	TGTGCCAGCAGTCAAGGGGCGAGGAATCAGCCCCAGCATTTT
NA	TRBV20-1	TRBJ2-3	few	CSARIEQTPNTQYF	TGCAGTGCTAGGATAGAGCAAACCCCGAATACGCAGTATTTT
TRBD1	TRBV4-3	TRBJ1-2	NA	CASSRDTGQPYGYTF	TGCGCCAGCAGCCGAGACACGGGACAGCCCTATGGCTACACCTTC
NA	TRBV7-2	TRBJ2-7	many	CASSLGVGYPSYEQYF	TGTGCCAGCAGCTTAGGGGTAGGGTATCCCTCCTACGAGCAGTACTTC
NA	TRBV14	TRBJ2-5	NA	CASSQDKGYSIQETQYF	TGTGCCAGCAGCCAAGATAAAGGTTACAGCATCCAAGAGACCCAGTACTTC
NA	TRBV19	TRBJ1-2	NA	CASSISRAGRYGYTF	TGTGCCAGTAGTATCTCCCGGGCAGGGCGCTATGGCTACACCTTC
NA	TRBV24-1	TRBJ2-1	NA	CATSAGERGIDEQFF	TGTGCCACCAGTGCGGGTGAGAGGGGAATCGATGAGCAGTTCTTC
NA	TRBV12-5	TRBJ1-1	NA	CASGFGVWAFF	TGTGCTAGTGGTTTCGGGGTTTGGGCTTTCTTT
NA	TRBV12-3/TRBV12-4	TRBJ1-5	many	CASSFHHGDQPQHF	TGTGCCAGCAGTTTCCACCACGGGGATCAGCCCCAGCATTTT
NA	TRBV24-1	TRBJ1-4	once	CATNDLGTEEKLFF	TGTGCCACCAATGATTTAGGCACAGAAGAAAAACTGTTTTTT
NA	TRBV6-2/TRBV6-3	TRBJ1-1	few	CASSRLSPGISEAFF	TGTGCCAGCAGTCGCCTCTCTCCAGGAATCTCTGAAGCTTTCTTT
TRBD1	TRBV14	TRBJ2-1	NA	CASSSGTGHYNEQFF	TGTGCCAGCAGCTCCGGGACAGGGCACTACAATGAGCAGTTCTTC
NA	TRBV19	TRBJ2-5	medium-sized	CASSIREHETQYF	TGTGCCAGTAGTATCAGGGAACACGAGACCCAGTACTTC
NA	TRBV6-5	TRBJ1-1	NA	CASRRGEGTNTEAFF	TGTGCCAGCAGGAGGGGAGAGGGAACGAACACTGAAGCTTTCTTT
NA	TRBV9	TRBJ2-6	NA	CASSVGGAGANVLTF	TGTGCCAGCAGCGTAGGAGGGGCCGGGGCCAACGTCCTGACTTTC
NA	TRBV27	TRBJ1-2	NA	CASRRTAVPGYTF	TGTGCCAGCAGGAGGACGGCGGTTCCTGGCTACACCTTC
NA	TRBV20-1	TRBJ2-1	NA	CSLPLVGGIFRGEQFF	TGCAGTCTCCCTCTAGTGGGGGGCATTTTTCGAGGTGAGCAGTTCTTC
NA	TRBV18	TRBJ1-1	few	CASSPPRGMNTEAFF	TGTGCCAGCTCACCACCCCGCGGTATGAACACTGAAGCTTTCTTT
NA	TRBV20-1	TRBJ2-7	NA	CSATIRGMLNEQYF	TGCAGTGCTACAATCCGGGGGATGCTCAACGAGCAGTACTTC
NA	TRBV21-1	TRBJ2-2	NA	CASSKEAESVTSGRNTGELFF	TGTGCCAGCAGCAAAGAGGCGGAGTCTGTGACTAGCGGGAGGAACACCGGGGAGCTGTTTTTT
TRBD2	TRBV11-1	TRBJ2-3	NA	CASSLARGLVTDTQYF	TGTGCCAGCAGCTTAGCGCGGGGACTAGTGACAGATACGCAGTATTTT
NA	TRBV7-2	TRBJ2-1	NA	CASSLFSRDTEQFF	TGTGCCAGCAGCTTATTTTCCAGGGACACTGAGCAGTTCTTC
NA	TRBV11-1	TRBJ2-7	few	CASTLAPTYEQYF	TGTGCCAGCACTCTAGCTCCTACCTACGAGCAGTACTTC
NA	TRBV7-2	TRBJ1-4	NA	CASSLVGGGYNEKLFF	TGTGCCAGCAGCTTAGTGGGGGGGGGCTATAATGAAAAACTGTTTTTT
NA	TRBV5-4	TRBJ2-1	NA	CASSGGNNEQFF	TGTGCCAGCAGCGGCGGAAACAATGAGCAGTTCTTC
NA	TRBV20-1	TRBJ1-2	NA	CSGQVPSYGYTF	TGCAGTGGGCAGGTACCTTCGTATGGCTACACCTTC
TRBD2	TRBV6-2/TRBV6-3	TRBJ2-1	once	CASTERGLGEQFF	TGTGCCAGCACGGAGCGGGGCCTAGGGGAGCAGTTCTTC
TRBD1	TRBV5-1	TRBJ2-2	NA	CASSLRTGGFAGELFF	TGCGCCAGCAGCCTGAGGACAGGGGGATTTGCCGGGGAGCTGTTTTTT
NA	TRBV4-3	TRBJ1-6	NA	CASRRQSDSPLHF	TGTGCCAGCAGACGACAGTCGGATTCACCCCTCCACTTT
NA	TRBV7-2	TRBJ2-7	few	CASSLRDWAGYEQYF	TGTGCCAGCAGTTTAAGGGATTGGGCCGGGTACGAGCAGTACTTC
NA	TRBV30	TRBJ1-6	once	CAWSVGSANSTNSPLHF	TGTGCCTGGAGTGTAGGGTCAGCAAATTCTACTAATTCACCCCTCCACTTT
NA	TRBV6-1	TRBJ1-2	NA	CVSLSRGINYGYTF	TGTGTCAGCTTGAGCAGGGGCATTAACTATGGCTACACCTTC
NA	TRBV27	TRBJ1-6	medium-sized	CASAVEGLGNSPLHF	TGTGCCAGCGCCGTAGAAGGTTTAGGGAATTCACCCCTCCACTTT
TRBD1	TRBV5-1	TRBJ1-2	NA	CASSSNGGQGGGYTF	TGCGCCAGCAGCTCGAACGGTGGACAGGGAGGCGGCTACACCTTC
TRBD2	TRBV19	TRBJ2-3	medium-sized	CASSIGTRSFTDTQYF	TGTGCCAGTAGTATCGGGACTAGGAGTTTCACAGATACGCAGTATTTT
NA	TRBV6-5	TRBJ2-7	medium-sized	CASRSPGRSSYEQYF	TGTGCCAGCAGGTCTCCGGGACGGAGCTCCTACGAGCAGTACTTC
TRBD1	TRBV11-1	TRBJ1-2	medium-sized	CASSPGQGGNYGYTF	TGTGCCAGCAGCCCCGGACAGGGGGGTAACTATGGCTACACCTTC
NA	TRBV6-5	TRBJ1-1	medium-sized	CASRPGGGTEAFF	TGTGCCTCCCGGCCCGGGGGAGGCACTGAAGCTTTCTTT
TRBD2	TRBV20-1	TRBJ2-5	NA	CSATGTSGRAAETQYF	TGCAGTGCCACAGGGACTAGCGGGAGGGCCGCAGAGACCCAGTACTTC
NA	TRBV6-5	TRBJ2-2	medium-sized	CASSFLGETGELFF	TGTGCCAGCAGTTTTCTGGGGGAGACCGGGGAGCTGTTTTTT
NA	TRBV30	TRBJ1-5	medium-sized	CAWSVLEGQPQHF	TGTGCCTGGAGTGTACTAGAGGGTCAGCCCCAGCATTTT